A single sample gave rise to the 12 T cell receptor beta chains below, sequenced in a study of CD8+CD57+ T cells in acquired aplastic anemia. CDR3 and TCR beta VDJ profiling relied on a genomic DNA template. TCRdb passed the reads through MiXCR, listing each CDR3 protein once. The sample lists some 200,000 distinct CDR3 sequences, about a third occurring once. Sequencing was carried out using sorted CD4+, CD8+, or CD8+CD57+ T cells (not recorded which) from PBMCs. Source of these receptors: a human donor in good health, serving as a control.

This clonotype was observed at least ten times. The CDR3 DNA follows: TGTGCCAGCAGCCAATTAGGGCCTTCCCTGTCCTACGAGCAGTACTTC. Translation: CASSQLGPSLSYEQYF. J is TRBJ2-7 and V is TRBV4-2; no firm D call. The CDR3 is 16 residues long. Trimming took off 2 bases at V and 1 base at J, with 15 bases between the two ends. Germline CDR1 reads LGHNA; CDR2 reads YNFKEQ.

The V gene is TRBV2, the J gene TRBJ2-1; TRBD2 agrees at 7 bases. From germline, CDR1 is SNHLY and CDR2 FYNNEI. Trimming removed 3 bases from V and 9 bases from J; junction bases left unmatched: 8. This CDR3 spans 14 amino acids. CDR3 DNA: TGTGCCAGCAGTGACAGGGCGGGGGACGTTGAGCAGTTCTTC. It specifies CASSDRAGDVEQFF. Using reference TRBV2 and TRBJ2-1 for the parts outside the CDR3, the full variable domain is EPEVTQTPSHQVTQMGQEVILRCVPISNHLYFYWYRQILGQKVEFLVSFYNNEISEKSEIFDDQFSVERPDGSNFTLKIRSTKLEDSAMYFCASSDRAGDVEQFFGPGTRLTVL.

This clonotype has only a few counts. A clone one base away is much larger, so this may be a read error. The CDR3: CSAPTRPGMMSTEAFF. CDR3 sequence (DNA): TGCAGTGCTCCAACCAGACCCGGCATGATGAGCACTGAAGCTTTCTTT. The chain couples TRBV20-1 to TRBJ1-1; no clear D gene. CDR1 is DFQATT, CDR2 SNEGSKA, per germline (reference sequence). The V gene lost 5 bases and the J gene lost 4 bases, with 23 bases spanning the gap. The CDR3 spans 16 residues.

The chain employs TRBV7-2 and TRBJ2-3; 7 bases are shared with TRBD2. The CDR3 is 13 amino acids. V was pared by 4 bases and J by 9 bases, with 7 bases of the junction left unmatched. The germline V gene has CDR1 SGHTA and CDR2 FQGNSA. The DNA for the CDR3 is TGTGCCAGCAGCTCCCACCTAGCGGAGACGCAGTATTTT. Translated: CASSSHLAETQYF.

This clonotype was recorded at least ten times. This chain's CDR3 is CASSSIAAGNTEAFF. The CDR3 DNA reads as TGCGCCAGCAGCTCAATAGCAGCAGGGAACACTGAAGCTTTCTTT. The chain carries TRBV5-1 and TRBJ1-1; D gene uncertain. Germline loops: CDR1 SGHRS, CDR2 YFSETQ. The CDR3 length is 15 residues. Trimming removed 3 bases at V and 1 base at J, with 13 bases between.

Concerning this clonotype: One end of the junction varies from germline; a read error may be responsible. The chain recombines TRBV2 with TRBJ2-1, with 7 nucleotides matching TRBD2. The CDR3 loop spans 14 amino acids. The germline V gene has CDR1 SNHLY and CDR2 FYNNEI. DNA of the CDR3: TGTGCCAGCAGTGGGACTAGATCCTACAATGAGCGGTTCTTC. Encoded protein: CASSGTRSYNERFF.

This clonotype has at least ten counts. This chain joins TRBV10-3 and TRBJ1-2; D ambiguous. Trimming shortened V by 0 bases and J by 8 bases, and 13 bases separated the two germline ends. The CDR3 runs 14 residues. Germline lookup yields CDR1 ENHRY and CDR2 SYGVKD. This CDR3 is CAISESGRGGGYTF. CDR3 in DNA: TGTGCCATCAGTGAGTCCGGCAGAGGAGGCGGCTACACCTTC.

This clonotype was seen repeatedly, ten times or more. V and J are TRBV10-3 and TRBJ2-2, with TRBD1 identical over 8 bases. From germline, CDR1 is ENHRY and CDR2 SYGVKD. Trimming at V came to 5 bases and at J to 0 bases, leaving 8 bases not matched to a gene. The CDR3 covers 17 residues. In DNA form, the CDR3 reads TGTGCCATCAGTCGCGGACAGGGCACCTCGAACACCGGGGAGCTGTTTTTT. Encoded protein: CAISRGQGTSNTGELFF.

The chain is built from TRBV6-6 and TRBJ1-4; D remains ambiguous. The CDR3 consists of 15 residues. V was clipped by 0 bases and J by 8 bases, with 13 bases between them. Germline values: CDR1 MNHNY, CDR2 SVGAGI (reference sequence). CDR3 DNA sequence: TGTGCCAGCAGTTACTCGCCAGGCCGAGGCGAAAAACTGTTTTTT. It yields the protein CASSYSPGRGEKLFF.

This clonotype was found many times. V is TRBV2 and J is TRBJ1-2, with TRBD1 matching 8 bases. V dropped 8 bases and J dropped 7; count of bases not matched to a gene: 12. This CDR3 is built from 14 residues. CDR1 and CDR2 from the germline V gene are SNHLY and FYNNEI. CDR3 residues: CASRFSQGASGYTF. In nucleotides, the CDR3 is TGTGCCAGCCGGTTCAGTCAGGGGGCGAGTGGCTACACCTTC.

For this clonotype: The junction departs from the called germline gene at one end, perhaps through a read error. CDR3 sequence reads: CASSPPPGQGAF. The CDR3 coding sequence is TGTGCCAGCAGCCCCCCCCCGGGACAGGGGGCCTTC. This chain links TRBV9 with TRBJ2-7, with TRBD1 matching 12 bases. The germline V gene encodes CDR1 SGDLS and CDR2 YYNGEE. The length of the CDR3 is 12 residues.

The chain joins TRBV24-1 to TRBJ2-5, with 8 bases fitting TRBD2. The CDR3 extends over 15 amino acids. V lost 4 bases to trimming and J lost 9 bases; unmatched junction nucleotides: 12. Germline V gene sequence: CDR1 KGHDR, CDR2 SFDVKD. This CDR3 is CATSDSGLAVEAQYF. Here the CDR3 DNA reads TGTGCCACCAGTGACTCCGGACTAGCAGTGGAGGCCCAGTACTTC.